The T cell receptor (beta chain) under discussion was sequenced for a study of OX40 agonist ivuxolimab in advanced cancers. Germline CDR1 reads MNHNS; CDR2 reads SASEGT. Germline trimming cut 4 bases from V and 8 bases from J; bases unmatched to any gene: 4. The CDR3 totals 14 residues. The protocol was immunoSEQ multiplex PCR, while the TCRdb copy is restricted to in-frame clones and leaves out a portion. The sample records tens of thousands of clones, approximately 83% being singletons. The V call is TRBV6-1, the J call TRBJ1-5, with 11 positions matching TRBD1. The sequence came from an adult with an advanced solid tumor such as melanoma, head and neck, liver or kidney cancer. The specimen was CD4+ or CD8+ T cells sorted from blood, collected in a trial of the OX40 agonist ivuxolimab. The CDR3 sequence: CASSAGQGAKPQHF. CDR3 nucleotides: TGTGCCAGCAGTGCCGGACAGGGGGCTAAGCCCCAGCATTTT.